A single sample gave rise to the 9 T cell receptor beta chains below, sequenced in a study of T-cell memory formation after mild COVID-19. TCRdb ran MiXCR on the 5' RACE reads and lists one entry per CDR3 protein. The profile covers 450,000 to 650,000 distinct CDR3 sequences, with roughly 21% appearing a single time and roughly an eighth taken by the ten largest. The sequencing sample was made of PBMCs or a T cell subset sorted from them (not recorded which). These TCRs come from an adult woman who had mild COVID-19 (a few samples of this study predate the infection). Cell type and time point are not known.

CDR3 in amino acids: CASSQDPGRDYGYTF. As DNA, the CDR3 is TGCGCCAGCAGCCAAGATCCTGGCAGGGACTATGGCTACACCTTC. V usage is TRBV4-1 and J usage is TRBJ1-2; maybe TRBD1 (5 bases). V was trimmed by 0 bases and J by 3 bases, leaving 11 bases between them. Per germline, CDR1 MGHRA and CDR2 YSYEKL. This CDR3 is 15 amino acids long.

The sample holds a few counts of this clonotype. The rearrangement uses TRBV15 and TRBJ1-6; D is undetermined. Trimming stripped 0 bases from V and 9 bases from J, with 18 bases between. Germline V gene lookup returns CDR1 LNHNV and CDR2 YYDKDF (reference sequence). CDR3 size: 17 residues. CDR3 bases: TGTGCCACCAGCAGAGATGTTCTGCGGGCGGTTAGTTCACCCCTCCACTTT. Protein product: CATSRDVLRAVSSPLHF.

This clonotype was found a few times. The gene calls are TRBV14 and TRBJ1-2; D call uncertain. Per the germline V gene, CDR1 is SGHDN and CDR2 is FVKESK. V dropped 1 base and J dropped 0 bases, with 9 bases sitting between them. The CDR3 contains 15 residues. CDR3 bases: TGTGCCAGCAGCCAAGTCCGGGGAGCTAACTATGGCTACACCTTC. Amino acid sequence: CASSQVRGANYGYTF.

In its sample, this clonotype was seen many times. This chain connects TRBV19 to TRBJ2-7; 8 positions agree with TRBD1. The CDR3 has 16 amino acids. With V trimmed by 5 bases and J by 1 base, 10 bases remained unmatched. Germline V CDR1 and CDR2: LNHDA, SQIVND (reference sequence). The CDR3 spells CASSLRQGARSYEQYF. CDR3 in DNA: TGTGCCAGTAGTTTACGTCAGGGGGCGAGGTCCTACGAGCAGTACTTC.

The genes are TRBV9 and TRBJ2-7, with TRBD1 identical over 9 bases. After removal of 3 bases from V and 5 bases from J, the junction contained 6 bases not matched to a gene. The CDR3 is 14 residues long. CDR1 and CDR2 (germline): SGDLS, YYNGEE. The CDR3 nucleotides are TGTGCCAGCAGCGGAAGGGGACAGGGAGACGAGCAGTACTTC. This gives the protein CASSGRGQGDEQYF.

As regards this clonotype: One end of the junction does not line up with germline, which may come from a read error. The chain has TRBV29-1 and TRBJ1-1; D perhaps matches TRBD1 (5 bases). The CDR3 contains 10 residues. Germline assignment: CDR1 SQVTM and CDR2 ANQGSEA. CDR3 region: CSWGTGQPLF. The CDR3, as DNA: TGCAGCTGGGGGACGGGCCAGCCCCTCTTT.

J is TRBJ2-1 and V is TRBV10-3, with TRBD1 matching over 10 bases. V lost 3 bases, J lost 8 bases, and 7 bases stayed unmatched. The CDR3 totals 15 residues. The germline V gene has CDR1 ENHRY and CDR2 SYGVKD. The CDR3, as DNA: TGTGCCATCAGTGAATTGACAGGGGGCTCCGATGAGCAGTTCTTC. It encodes CAISELTGGSDEQFF.

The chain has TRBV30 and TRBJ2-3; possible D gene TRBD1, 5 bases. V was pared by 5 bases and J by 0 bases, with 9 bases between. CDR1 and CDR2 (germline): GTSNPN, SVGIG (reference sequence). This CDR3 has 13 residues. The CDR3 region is CAWGTGSTDTQYF. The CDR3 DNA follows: TGTGCCTGGGGCACAGGTAGCACAGATACGCAGTATTTT.

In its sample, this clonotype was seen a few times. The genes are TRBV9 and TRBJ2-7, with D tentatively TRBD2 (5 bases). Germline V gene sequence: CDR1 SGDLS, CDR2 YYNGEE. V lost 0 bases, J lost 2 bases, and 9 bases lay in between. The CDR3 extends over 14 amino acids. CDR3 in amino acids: CASSVEDYPYEQYF. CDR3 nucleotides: TGTGCCAGCAGCGTAGAAGACTACCCCTACGAGCAGTACTTC.